The 20 T cell receptor beta chains below were found in one sample sequenced in a study of identical twins. TCRdb re-derived calls from the 5' RACE reads in MiXCR, one entry per CDR3 protein. There are 400,000 to 650,000 distinct CDR3 sequences in the sample; 22% occur only once, and about 0.93% lies in the top ten. The same data also contributed to another study, on T cells expressing NK-cell markers.

The sequencing input was CD4+ T cells sorted from blood. These receptors all stem from a woman aged 18-29 years in good health.

At least ten counts were recorded for this clonotype. The chain couples TRBV10-2 to TRBJ1-5, with 10 bases matching TRBD1. With 7 bases clipped from V and 8 bases from J, the junction kept 5 bases outside the gene matches. The germline CDR1 and CDR2 sequences are WSHSY and SAAADI. CDR3 size: 13 residues. The CDR3 protein is CASKGTGVEPQHF. The CDR3 DNA sequence: TGCGCCAGCAAAGGGACAGGGGTGGAGCCCCAGCATTTT.

This sequence joins TRBV7-2 and TRBJ1-2; the D is unclear. Germline assignment: CDR1 SGHTA and CDR2 FQGNSA. V lost 7 bases and J lost 7, with 13 bases in between. The CDR3 has 12 amino acids. CDR3 nucleotide sequence: TGTGCCAGCACCACATCGGTTCGTGGCTACACCTTC. Translating gives CASTTSVRGYTF.

V usage is TRBV29-1 and J usage is TRBJ1-1, with D unclear. The germline gives CDR1 SQVTM, CDR2 ANQGSEA. The CDR3 has 13 residues. The germline V and J ends were trimmed by 2 bases and 8 bases, with 15 bases remaining between them. The CDR3: CSVEIFRVNEAFF. CDR3 DNA sequence: TGCAGCGTTGAAATCTTCCGGGTGAACGAAGCTTTCTTT.

Here the CDR3 DNA reads TGTGCCAGCAGCCCCACCCCCAACAATGAGCAGTTCTTC. This gives the protein CASSPTPNNEQFF. The chain combines TRBV7-2 with TRBJ2-1; D call uncertain. There are 13 residues in the CDR3. Germline-derived CDR1 and CDR2 are SGHTA and FQGNSA. Trimming removed 5 bases at V and 5 bases at J, with 10 bases between.

This clonotype was seen many times. The CDR3 coding sequence is TGCAGTGCTAGAGATCGTCAGGGAATTCCTAACGAGCAGTACTTC. Translation: CSARDRQGIPNEQYF. The rearrangement joins TRBV20-1 to TRBJ2-7; D is perhaps TRBD1 (5 bases). This CDR3 is 15 amino acids long. The germline CDR1 and CDR2 sequences are DFQATT and SNEGSKA (reference sequence). Trimming stripped 0 bases from V and 5 bases from J, with 17 bases between.

The rearrangement links TRBV6-2 or TRBV6-3 to TRBJ2-3, with 9 bases lining up with TRBD2. The germline V gene has CDR1 MNHEY and CDR2 SVGEGT. This CDR3 is built from 15 residues. Unmatched junction bases numbered 5, after V lost 2 bases and J lost 5 bases. CDR3 sequence: CASSYGLAGEDTQYF. DNA for the CDR3: TGTGCCAGCAGTTACGGGTTAGCGGGAGAAGATACGCAGTATTTT.

The chain combines TRBV5-1 with TRBJ2-2; D is unresolved. Looked up from germline, CDR1 is SGHRS and CDR2 is YFSETQ. V dropped 1 base and J dropped 1 base, with 5 bases sitting between them. The CDR3 has 14 amino acids. CDR3 amino acids: CASSLPVNTGELFF. The CDR3 DNA reads as TGCGCCAGCAGCTTGCCGGTGAACACCGGGGAGCTGTTTTTT.

This chain joins TRBV5-1 and TRBJ2-3; TRBD1 is a possible D gene (5 bases). Trimming removed 0 bases at V and 4 bases at J, with 12 bases between. This CDR3 contains 15 residues. Germline V gene lookup returns CDR1 SGHRS and CDR2 YFSETQ. DNA of the CDR3: TGCGCCAGCAGCTTGGTCCCAGGGAATGCAGATACGCAGTATTTT. This translates into CASSLVPGNADTQYF.

The chain links TRBV7-2 to TRBJ1-4, with D possibly matching TRBD1 (5 bases). Looked up from germline, CDR1 is SGHTA and CDR2 is FQGNSA. V dropped 5 bases and J dropped 8 bases, with 15 bases sitting between them. CDR3 length: 14 residues. The CDR3 DNA sequence: TGTGCCAGCAGCCCATCCGGGACGGCGGAAAAACTGTTTTTT. Protein product: CASSPSGTAEKLFF.

The chain joins TRBV9 to TRBJ2-7; 12 positions match TRBD2. The CDR3 length is 15 residues. CDR1 and CDR2 (germline): SGDLS, YYNGEE. The V gene end was trimmed by 3 bases and the J gene end by 5 bases; junction bases not matched to a gene: 6. The CDR3 nucleotides read TGTGCCAGCAGCGGTCAGGGACTAGCGGGCCACGAGCAGTACTTC. This gives the protein CASSGQGLAGHEQYF. Supplemented by reference TRBV9 and TRBJ2-7, the full variable domain reads DSGVTQTPKHLITATGQRVTLRCSPRSGDLSVYWYQQSLDQGLQFLIQYYNGEERAKGNILERFSAQQFPDLHSELNLSSLELGDSALYFCASSGQGLAGHEQYFGPGTRLTVT.

The sample holds a few counts of this clonotype. The V call is TRBV7-2, the J call TRBJ2-7; 7 nucleotides match TRBD2. Trimming removed 1 base from V and 3 bases from J; junction bases left unmatched: 6. The CDR3 length is 15 residues. Germline V gene sequence: CDR1 SGHTA, CDR2 FQGNSA. The CDR3 loop reads CASSLGGGGLYEQYF. CDR3 nucleotide sequence: TGTGCCAGCAGCTTAGGGGGCGGGGGACTCTACGAGCAGTACTTC.

This clonotype has a handful of counts. This sequence joins TRBV7-8 and TRBJ2-2; 10 bases are shared with TRBD2. The germline gives CDR1 SGHVS, CDR2 FQNEAQ. The CDR3 sequence is 16 residues long. V lost 4 bases and J lost 7; bases outside the gene matches: 9. CDR3 sequence reads: CASSSLAGQNGGELFF. CDR3 nucleotide sequence: TGTGCCAGCAGCTCACTAGCGGGGCAGAACGGCGGGGAGCTGTTTTTT.

The chain joins TRBV20-1 to TRBJ1-2, with no clear D. The CDR3 length is 15 residues. CDR1 is DFQATT, CDR2 SNEGSKA, per germline (reference sequence). The V and J ends lost 0 bases and 1 base respectively, with 12 bases between them. CDR3 in amino acids: CSARDRVGLNYGYTF. CDR3 sequence (DNA): TGCAGTGCTAGAGATCGAGTCGGGCTTAACTATGGCTACACCTTC.

The chain is built from TRBV3-1 and TRBJ2-1; 11 nucleotides match TRBD1. The CDR3 totals 16 residues. V lost 8 bases, J lost 10 bases, and 16 bases stayed unmatched. Germline V CDR1 and CDR2: LGHDT, YNNKEL (reference sequence). Here the CDR3 DNA reads TGTGCCAGCGCCCATGTAGGACAGGGGGCTCAAGGGGAGCAGTTCTTC. Its protein product is CASAHVGQGAQGEQFF.

This clonotype appeared once. The rearrangement links TRBV5-1 to TRBJ1-1, with D unclear. Trimming stripped 1 base from V and 1 base from J, with 11 bases between. The germline V gene encodes CDR1 SGHRS and CDR2 YFSETQ. This CDR3 has 15 residues. CDR3 sequence: CASSLRRTSNTEAFF. CDR3 in DNA: TGCGCCAGCAGCTTGCGTAGAACCTCGAACACTGAAGCTTTCTTT.

The gene calls are TRBV7-8 and TRBJ2-1; 7 nucleotides agree with TRBD2. The V and J ends lost 4 bases and 7 bases, in that order; junction bases with no gene match: 13. The CDR3 contains 16 residues. The germline V gene encodes CDR1 SGHVS and CDR2 FQNEAQ. For the CDR3, the DNA is TGTGCCAGCAGCTCTTGGCGTGGCGGGAGTCGAAATGAGCAGTTCTTC. This codes for CASSSWRGGSRNEQFF.

This chain joins TRBV7-9 and TRBJ2-7, with 10 bases identical to TRBD1. The CDR3 spans 14 residues. Germline-derived CDR1 and CDR2 are SEHNR and FQNEAQ (reference sequence). V lost 5 bases to trimming and J lost 6 bases; unmatched junction nucleotides: 7. CDR3 coding DNA: TGTGCCAGCAGCCATCGGGACAGGGGACGCGAGCAGTACTTC. Translated, it gives CASSHRDRGREQYF.

This clonotype has ten or more counts. In DNA form, the CDR3 reads TGTGCCAGCAGTTTAGACAGCACCTACGAGCAGTACTTC. Its protein product is CASSLDSTYEQYF. This chain joins TRBV28 and TRBJ2-7; D possibly corresponds to TRBD1 (5 bases). The CDR3 consists of 13 residues. In germline, CDR1 is MDHEN, CDR2 SYDVKM. V was shortened by 2 bases and J by 2 bases, with 7 bases between the two germline ends.

J is TRBJ2-1 and V is TRBV6-1, with 8 nucleotides matching TRBD2. J gave up 9 bases and V 6 bases, and 7 bases lay outside the gene matches. The germline V gene has CDR1 MNHNS and CDR2 SASEGT. The CDR3 spans 13 residues. The CDR3 DNA reads as TGTGCCAGCAGACCGGGACTAGTGCCTGAGCAGTTCTTC. Translation: CASRPGLVPEQFF.

This clonotype turned up a few times. This rearrangement joins TRBV15 to TRBJ1-1; 9 positions agree with TRBD1. The trim removed 1 base at V and 4 bases at J, leaving 7 bases unmatched. CDR1 and CDR2 from the germline V gene are LNHNV and YYDKDF (reference sequence). The CDR3 has 16 amino acids. The CDR3 region has the DNA TGTGCCACCAGCAGAGCATGGGGACAGGGAGGCACTGAAGCTTTCTTT. Residues: CATSRAWGQGGTEAFF.